Listed below are T cell receptor beta chains from one sample, sequenced in a study of control samples from healthy donors and cancer patients. The data were produced by immunoSEQ multiplex PCR, yet TCRdb's version contains in-frame clones alone and is incomplete. Of more than 9,500 clones listed, roughly 90% are singletons. Sequenced sample: formalin-fixed, paraffin-embedded tissue. The source is a male donor with melanoma. Each CDR3 is given with its conserved first and last residue. A D gene is named only where the DNA matches it firmly.

TRBV5-1	TRBJ2-1	TRBD2	TGCGCCAGCAGCTCTTACCACGGGACTAGTCATATCAATGAGCAGTTCTTC	CASSSYHGTSHINEQFF
TRBV30	TRBJ1-5	.	TGTGCCTGGAGTATCCAGGGTCTGGGGCAGCCCCAGCATTTT	CAWSIQGLGQPQHF
TRBV5-6	TRBJ2-7	.	TGTGCCAGCAGTTTGGGCCCCGATCCGTTCTACGAGCAGTACTTC	CASSLGPDPFYEQYF
TRBV24-1	TRBJ2-2	.	TGTGCCACCAGTGATTACTCAGGGACCCCCAACGCCGGGGAGCTGTTTTTT	CATSDYSGTPNAGELFF
TRBV10-3	TRBJ1-5	.	TGTGCCATCAGTGAGACGGTGAGCCAGCCCCAGCATTTT	CAISETVSQPQHF
TRBV4-2	TRBJ2-3	TRBD2	TGTGCCAGCAGCCTCCAAGCTGGCGGGAGTCCCCCCACAGATACGCAGTATTTT	CASSLQAGGSPPTDTQYF
TRBV6-4	TRBJ2-1	TRBD1	TGTGCCAGCAGCTACTCGACAGGGGTTAATTGGCAGTTCTTC	CASSYSTGVNWQFF
TRBV19	TRBJ1-6	TRBD1	TGTGCCAGTAGCTCGACAGGGAGCTCCTATAATTCACCCCTCCACTTT	CASSSTGSSYNSPLHF
TRBV18	TRBJ2-3	.	TGTGCCAGCTCACCATGGGGGTCGAGCACAGATACGCAGTATTTT	CASSPWGSSTDTQYF
TRBV4-1	TRBJ1-4	TRBD1	TGCGCCAGCAGCGCGACGGACAGGGAAGGGGGGAAACTGTTTTTT	CASSATDREGGKLFF
TRBV12-3/TRBV12-4	TRBJ1-2	TRBD1	TGTGCCAGCAGTGACAGGGGAATTGGCTACACCTTC	CASSDRGIGYTF
TRBV6-5	TRBJ2-1	TRBD2	TGTGCCAGCAGGAAGAATAGCGGGAGTAGTAATGAGCAGTTCTTC	CASRKNSGSSNEQFF
TRBV24-1	TRBJ2-7	.	TGTGCCACCAGTGATTGTTACGAGCAGTACTTC	CATSDCYEQYF
TRBV3-1/TRBV3-2	TRBJ2-3	TRBD2	TGTGCCAGCAGCGCGTCCCTGGGACTAGCGGGAGCAGATACGCAGTATTTT	CASSASLGLAGADTQYF
TRBV6-2/TRBV6-3	TRBJ2-3	.	TGTGCCAGCAGTTACAATAGGGGACTCGATTTTTATAGCACAGATACGCAGTATTTT	CASSYNRGLDFYSTDTQYF
TRBV12-3/TRBV12-4	TRBJ2-1	.	TGTGCCAGCAGACAGGGTCATGATGAGCAGTTCTTC	CASRQGHDEQFF